This T cell receptor beta chain emerged from a study of blood T cells in healthy people across ages. V trimming: 6 bases; J trimming: 7 bases; junction bases outside the gene matches: 4. CDR3 length: 12 residues. In germline, CDR1 is DFQATT, CDR2 SNEGSKA (reference sequence). It was with a sample-barcoded 5' primer and a J-beta primer mix that a second PCR of roughly 6 to 11 cycles was run. Each CDR3 protein gets one entry after TCRdb re-called the 5' RACE reads with MiXCR. Among about 760,000 distinct CDR3 sequences listed, around 25% were seen once. These data were also filed under a second study, of T cells of mothers and their children.

Sequencing was carried out using blood. The chain couples TRBV20-1 to TRBJ1-4; the match to TRBD1 covers 8 bases. The source is a boy aged 5-17 years in good health. The CDR3 coding sequence is TGCAGTGCGTCACAGGGGGGTGAAAAACTGTTTTTT. Encoded protein: CSASQGGEKLFF.